The sequence of this T cell receptor beta chain was determined in a study of blood T cells in healthy people across ages. This clonotype was counted a few times. Staff drew roughly 10 milliliters of peripheral blood from each donor. The V gene's germline CDR1 is SQVTM and CDR2 ANQGSEA. This CDR3 contains 14 residues. V lost 7 bases and J lost 7; bases outside the gene matches: 13. It was with a sample-barcoded 5' primer and a J-beta primer mix that a second PCR of about 7 to 12 cycles was run. TCRdb redid the calling of the 5' RACE reads with MiXCR, one entry per CDR3 protein. Of some 760,000 distinct CDR3 sequences in the sample, roughly 25% are singletons; the top ten hold 8% to 10%. The data also belong to a second study, concerning T cells of mothers and their children.

The rearrangement joins TRBV29-1 to TRBJ2-1; TRBD2 matches 7 bases. This TCR was recovered from a boy younger than 18 in good health. Sequencing was done on a sample of blood. The CDR3 here is CSAEGLEEGNEQFF. The CDR3 coding sequence is TGCAGCGCCGAAGGACTAGAAGAGGGAAATGAGCAGTTCTTC.